The 23 T cell receptor beta chains below were found in one sample sequenced in a study of T cell responses to AZD1222 COVID-19 vaccine. Clones were read by immunoSEQ multiplex PCR, and TCRdb kept only the in-frame ones, dropping some. In the table there are around 120,000 clones, roughly 90% of which are singletons. The sequenced sample was peripheral blood, obtained on day 0 of AZD1222 vaccination. The origin of the receptors is an adult in good health.

This clone showed up just once. V is TRBV15 and J is TRBJ2-1; possible D gene TRBD1, 6 bases. With 0 bases removed from V and 9 bases from J, the gap between germline ends came to 12 bases. This CDR3 spans 14 amino acids. The V gene's germline CDR1 is LNHNV and CDR2 YYDKDF (reference sequence). The CDR3 sequence is CATSRDTGFGEQFF. Here the CDR3 DNA reads TGTGCCACCAGCAGAGACACAGGGTTCGGTGAGCAGTTCTTC. Full variable domain (outside the CDR3, taken from reference TRBV15 and TRBJ2-1): DAMVIQNPRYQVTQFGKPVTLSCSQTLNHNVMYWYQQKSSQAPKLLFHYYDKDFNNEADTPDNFQSRRPNTSFCFLDIRSPGLGDTAMYLCATSRDTGFGEQFFGPGTRLTVL.

The chain carries TRBV9 and TRBJ2-2, with 7 positions matching TRBD2. Trimming took 4 bases from V and 0 from J; bases not matched to a gene: 6. Germline assignment: CDR1 SGDLS and CDR2 YYNGEE. The CDR3 runs to 16 residues. The CDR3 loop is CASSSLAVANTGELFF. For the CDR3, the DNA is TGTGCCAGCAGCTCGCTAGCGGTCGCGAACACCGGGGAGCTGTTTTTT.

This chain uses TRBV15 with TRBJ2-3; TRBD2 matches 10 bases. Germline CDR1 is LNHNV and CDR2 is YYDKDF (reference sequence). The CDR3 runs 17 residues. J gave up 1 base and V 0 bases, and 4 bases lay outside the gene matches. CDR3 amino acids: CATSRDTSGDRTDTQYF. CDR3 nucleotides: TGTGCCACCAGCAGAGACACTAGCGGGGATCGCACAGATACGCAGTATTTT. The full variable domain, its missing parts supplied by reference TRBV15 and TRBJ2-3, is DAMVIQNPRYQVTQFGKPVTLSCSQTLNHNVMYWYQQKSSQAPKLLFHYYDKDFNNEADTPDNFQSRRPNTSFCFLDIRSPGLGDTAMYLCATSRDTSGDRTDTQYFGPGTRLTVL.

The sample holds one count of this clone. V is TRBV6-5 and J is TRBJ1-2; D is uncertain. The CDR3 is 13 amino acids. Trimming cost V 5 bases and J 4 bases, with 11 bases left between them. Germline CDR1 is MNHEY and CDR2 is SVGAGI. The CDR3 DNA sequence: TGTGCCAGCAGTCCAAGTGAGACCTATGGCTACACCTTC. It encodes CASSPSETYGYTF.

This clone showed up just once. The chain links TRBV6-2 or TRBV6-3 to TRBJ1-1; a weak D match, TRBD1 (6 bases). Germline CDR1 and CDR2: MNHEY and SVGEGT. The CDR3 runs to 14 residues. V was cut by 5 bases and J by 3 bases, with 13 bases left in between. CDR3 coding DNA: TGTGCCAGCAGTAAAGGGGGTGCGGACACTGAAGCTTTCTTT. Protein product: CASSKGGADTEAFF.

The genes are TRBV18 and TRBJ1-1; TRBD1 matches at 8 bases. The length of the CDR3 is 14 residues. Per germline, CDR1 KGHSH and CDR2 LQKENI. With V trimmed by 8 bases and J by 4 bases, 9 bases remained unmatched. The CDR3 sequence is CASKGAQGATEAFF. Written as DNA, the CDR3 is TGTGCCAGCAAAGGGGCCCAGGGGGCCACTGAAGCTTTCTTT.

The genes are TRBV10-3 and TRBJ1-4; 11 nucleotides agree with TRBD1. The CDR3 is made up of 15 amino acids. The junction had 3 bases not matched to a gene; V was cut back by 2 bases and J by 7 bases. In germline, CDR1 is ENHRY, CDR2 SYGVKD. CDR3 nucleotide sequence: TGTGCCATCAGTGAGGAGGGGACAGGGGGTGAAAAACTGTTTTTT. This encodes CAISEEGTGGEKLFF.

This clone was detected once. The J gene is TRBJ2-1, the V gene TRBV7-3; D ambiguous. Trimming pared 0 bases from V and 8 bases from J, leaving 8 bases between. Germline V gene lookup returns CDR1 SGHTA and CDR2 FQGTGA. This CDR3 has 13 amino acids. The CDR3 is CASSLTVRDEQFF. For the CDR3, the DNA is TGTGCCAGCAGCTTAACGGTTCGAGATGAGCAGTTCTTC.

The rearrangement uses TRBV3-1 (or the pseudogene TRBV3-2) and TRBJ1-4; D call uncertain. This CDR3 has 12 residues. Germline V CDR1 and CDR2: LGHDT, YNNKEL (reference sequence). The V end was cut by 2 bases, the J end by 6 bases, with 4 bases between. The CDR3 region has the DNA TGTGCCAGCAGCCAATACGATGAAAAACTGTTTTTT. Protein sequence: CASSQYDEKLFF.

The rearrangement joins TRBV10-3 to TRBJ2-4; D gene uncertain. With 5 bases removed from V and 0 bases from J, the gap between germline ends came to 5 bases. The CDR3 is made up of 13 amino acids. The germline V gene encodes CDR1 ENHRY and CDR2 SYGVKD. CDR3 protein: CAISTPAKNIQYF. The CDR3 coding sequence is TGTGCCATCAGTACACCAGCCAAAAACATTCAGTACTTC.

J is TRBJ1-1 and V is TRBV28, with TRBD1 identical over 8 bases. CDR1 MDHEN and CDR2 SYDVKM come from the germline V gene. Trimming at V came to 3 bases and at J to 4 bases, leaving 4 bases not matched to a gene. CDR3 length: 14 residues. The CDR3 DNA reads TGTGCCAGCAGTTTGAGCAGGGGGCCCACTGAAGCTTTCTTT. Protein: CASSLSRGPTEAFF.

In the case of this clone: One end of the junction does not line up with germline, which may come from a read error. The chain joins TRBV12-3 or TRBV12-4 to TRBJ1-1; weak D call: TRBD1 (5 bases). CDR3 length: 13 residues. The CDR3 nucleotides read TGTGCCAGCAGCCTCGGGACGAACCCTGAAGCTTTCTTT. Its translation: CASSLGTNPEAFF.

The rearrangement uses TRBV19 and TRBJ1-1, with no clear D. The germline V gene encodes CDR1 LNHDA and CDR2 SQIVND (reference sequence). The CDR3 spans 15 residues. V gave up 2 bases and J gave up 4 bases, with 14 bases separating them. CDR3 loop: CASSIFARVPTEAFF. Written as DNA, the CDR3 is TGTGCCAGTAGTATATTCGCACGGGTTCCCACTGAAGCTTTCTTT.

The J gene is TRBJ2-5, the V gene TRBV5-4, with 8 bases identical to TRBD2. There are 14 residues in the CDR3. Germline loops: CDR1 SGHNT, CDR2 YYREEE (reference sequence). V shed 1 base and J 5 bases; nucleotides not matched to a gene: 4. The CDR3 DNA sequence: TGTGCCAGCAGCTTGTGGGGACTAGAGGAGACCCAGTACTTC. This sequence encodes CASSLWGLEETQYF.

J is TRBJ1-5 and V is TRBV28, with D possibly TRBD1 on 6 matching bases. This CDR3 contains 16 residues. With 5 bases removed from V and 6 bases from J, the gap between germline ends came to 20 bases. CDR1 and CDR2 from the germline V gene are MDHEN and SYDVKM. CDR3 sequence reads: CASSTRGGLRFQPQHF. The CDR3 region has the DNA TGTGCCAGCAGTACCCGGGGGGGGCTGCGGTTTCAGCCCCAGCATTTT.

In DNA, the CDR3 is TGTGCCAGCAGCGAGACAGGGGTTGGCTACACCTTC. This encodes CASSETGVGYTF. The rearrangement uses TRBV7-6 and TRBJ1-2; 8 positions match TRBD1. Germline CDR1 reads SGHVS; CDR2 reads FNYEAQ. The CDR3 spans 12 residues. The ends lost 5 bases at V and 7 bases at J; junction bases unmatched: 3.

The rearrangement links TRBV14 to TRBJ1-1, with unresolved D. Trimming took 0 bases from V and 7 from J, leaving 9 bases between them. This CDR3 has 13 residues. Germline loops: CDR1 SGHDN, CDR2 FVKESK. CDR3 amino acids: CASSQENSLEAFF. CDR3 coding DNA: TGTGCCAGCAGCCAAGAGAACAGCCTTGAAGCTTTCTTT.

In its sample, this clone was seen once. At one end, the junction sequence differs from germline, possibly due to a read error. The chain employs TRBV6-4 and TRBJ2-1; 12 bases are a match to TRBD2. The CDR3 has 15 amino acids. Looked up from germline, CDR1 is MRHNA and CDR2 is SNTAGT. CDR3 amino acids: CASSDFKTSGGVVVF. In DNA, the CDR3 is TGTGCCAGCAGTGACTTCAAGACTAGCGGGGGTGTGGTGGTCTTC.

Worth noting for this clone: The identical CDR3 is also encoded by other nucleotide sequences in the sample. This chain links TRBV19 with TRBJ1-6; D is undetermined. The V end was cut by 5 bases, the J end by 7 bases, with 9 bases between. Germline V gives CDR1 LNHDA, CDR2 SQIVND (reference sequence). This CDR3 spans 13 amino acids. The CDR3 loop reads CASSGGLNSPLHF. The CDR3, as DNA: TGTGCCAGTAGTGGCGGACTAAATTCACCCCTCCACTTT.

This chain links TRBV28 with TRBJ1-5; a weak D match, TRBD1 (5 bases). This CDR3 is 14 amino acids long. Germline lookup yields CDR1 MDHEN and CDR2 SYDVKM. V shed 3 bases and J shed 2 bases, with 8 bases lying between them. CDR3 region: CASSLQGGNQPQHF. The CDR3, as DNA: TGTGCCAGCAGTTTGCAGGGCGGCAATCAGCCCCAGCATTTT.

In its sample, this clone was seen once. The V call is TRBV7-2, the J call TRBJ2-7; 10 bases align to TRBD2. The CDR3 runs 13 residues. V shed 3 bases, J shed 6 bases, and the junction held 2 bases outside the gene matches. Germline V gene sequence: CDR1 SGHTA, CDR2 FQGNSA. Here the CDR3 DNA reads TGTGCCAGCAGCTTCCTAGCGGGAGTCGAGCAGTACTTC. It is translated as CASSFLAGVEQYF.

The sample holds one count of this clone. The chain combines TRBV11-1 with TRBJ1-1; weak D call: TRBD1 (5 bases). Trimming took off 6 bases at V and 1 base at J, with 12 bases between the two ends. The V gene's germline CDR1 is SGHAT and CDR2 FQDESV (reference sequence). CDR3 length equals 14 residues. The chain's CDR3 is CASRGLQGNTEAFF. The CDR3 bases are TGTGCCAGCAGAGGTTTGCAGGGGAACACTGAAGCTTTCTTT.

CDR3 protein: CASTRGNNNYGYTF. CDR3 DNA: TGTGCCAGCACGCGGGGGAATAATAACTATGGCTACACCTTC. J is TRBJ1-2 and V is TRBV6-5; D perhaps matches TRBD1 (5 bases). CDR1 is MNHEY and CDR2 is SVGAGI in the germline V gene. The CDR3 runs 14 residues. The V end was cut by 7 bases, the J end by 1 base, with 13 bases between.